This TCR beta chain was sequenced in a study of T cells in Graves' hyperthyroidism and ophthalmopathy. Study as a whole: It was at initial diagnosis, before any treatment, that peripheral blood was collected.

This clonotype appeared a few times. Its antigen is unidentified. Study-level findings and limits: Blood also contained most expanded thyroid clonotypes above 0.001.

CDR3 length: 15 amino acids. In germline, CDR1 is SGHVS, CDR2 FQNEAQ. TCR beta CDR3 regions were amplified from RNA. The TCR CDR3 first-round RT-PCR relied on the HTBI primer set. TCRdb independently ran MiXCR on the multiplex PCR reads; one entry per CDR3 protein. The sample consists of about 400,000 distinct CDR3 sequences, over 13% of them appearing once. This rearrangement joins TRBV7-8 to TRBJ2-7; 10 bases are shared with TRBD2. The DNA end is a closer match to TRBJ2-1, so the J assignment may be wrong. Sequencing used blood. This TCR was sampled from a man between 50 and 59 years old with Graves' ophthalmopathy. CDR3 in amino acids: CASSLFSTSGYEQFF. CDR3 DNA: TGTGCCAGCAGCTTATTTTCGACTAGCGGGTACGAGCAGTTCTTC.